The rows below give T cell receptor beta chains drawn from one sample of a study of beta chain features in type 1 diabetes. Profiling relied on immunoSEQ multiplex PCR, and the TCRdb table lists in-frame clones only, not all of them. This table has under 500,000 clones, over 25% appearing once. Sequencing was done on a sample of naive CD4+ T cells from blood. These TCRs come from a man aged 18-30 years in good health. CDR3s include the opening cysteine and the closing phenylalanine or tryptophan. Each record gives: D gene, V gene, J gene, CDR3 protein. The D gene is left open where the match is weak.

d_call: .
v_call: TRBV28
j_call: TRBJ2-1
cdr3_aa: CASTPSVYNEQFF

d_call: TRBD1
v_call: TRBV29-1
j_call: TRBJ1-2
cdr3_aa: CSGYKPGGDGGYTF

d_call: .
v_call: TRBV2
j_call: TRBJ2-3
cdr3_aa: CASSGQSRADTQYF

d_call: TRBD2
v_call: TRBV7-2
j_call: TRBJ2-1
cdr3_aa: CASSHGASGYNEQFF

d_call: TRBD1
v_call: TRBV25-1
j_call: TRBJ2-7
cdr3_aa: CASSRTGPGVDEQYF

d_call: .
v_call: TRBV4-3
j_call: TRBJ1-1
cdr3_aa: CASSHDHRSGTEAFF

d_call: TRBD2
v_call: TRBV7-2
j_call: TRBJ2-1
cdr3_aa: CASSLERRTSPFF

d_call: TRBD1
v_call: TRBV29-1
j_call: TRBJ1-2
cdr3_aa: CSAGQGAYGYTF

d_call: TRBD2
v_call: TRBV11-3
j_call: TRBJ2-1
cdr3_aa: CASSLERAGTREGEQFF

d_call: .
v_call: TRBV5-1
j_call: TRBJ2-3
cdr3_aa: CASSWGDRVVDTQYF

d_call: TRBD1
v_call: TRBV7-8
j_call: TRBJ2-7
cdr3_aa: CASSPRRGQGPYEQYF

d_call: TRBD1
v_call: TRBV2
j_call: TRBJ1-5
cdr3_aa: CASSGQGGLDQHF

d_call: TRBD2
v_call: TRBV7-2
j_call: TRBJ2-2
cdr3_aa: CASSPGLAGASGELFF

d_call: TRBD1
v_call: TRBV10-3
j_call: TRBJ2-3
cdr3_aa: CAIRPGTGATDTQYF

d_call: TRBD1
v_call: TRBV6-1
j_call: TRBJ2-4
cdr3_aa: CASSQGQGENIQYF

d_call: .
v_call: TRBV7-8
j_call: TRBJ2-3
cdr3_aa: CASRTHTADTQYF

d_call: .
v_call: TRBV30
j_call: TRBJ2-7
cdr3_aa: CAWSSGAKQYF

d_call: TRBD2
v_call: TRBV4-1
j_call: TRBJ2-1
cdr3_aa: CASSAGLAGPGPYNEQFF

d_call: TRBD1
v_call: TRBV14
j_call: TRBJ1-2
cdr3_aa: CASSPGGYGYTF

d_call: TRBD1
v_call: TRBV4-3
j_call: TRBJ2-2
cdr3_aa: CASSPFGDRPNTGELFF

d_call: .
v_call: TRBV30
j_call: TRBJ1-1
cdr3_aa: CAWSVSSLNTEAFF

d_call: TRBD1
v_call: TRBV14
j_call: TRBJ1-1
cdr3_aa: CASSRTGNTEAFF

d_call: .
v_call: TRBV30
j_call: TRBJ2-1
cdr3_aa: CAWQRRERRYNEQFF

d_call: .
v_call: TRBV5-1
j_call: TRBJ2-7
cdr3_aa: CASSGAQGRHEQYF

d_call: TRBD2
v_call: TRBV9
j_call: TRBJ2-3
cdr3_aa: CASSVATSGTDTQYF

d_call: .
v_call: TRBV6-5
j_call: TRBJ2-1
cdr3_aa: CASSPPSGRADEQFF

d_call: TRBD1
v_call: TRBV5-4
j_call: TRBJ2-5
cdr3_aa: CASSITGAGETQYF

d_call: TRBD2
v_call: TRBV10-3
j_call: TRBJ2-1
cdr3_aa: CAISEVGGRSNEQFF